The present T cell receptor beta chain was sequenced within a study of blood T cells in healthy people across ages. V was shortened by 4 bases and J by 0 bases, with 15 bases between the two germline ends. The CDR3 has 16 amino acids. Turning to this clonotype: Its antigen is not known.

The use of a sample-barcoded 5' primer and a J-beta primer mix characterized a second PCR of roughly 6 to 11 cycles. Each sample provided no less than 2.5 million CDR3-containing paired-end reads. One entry per CDR3 protein, called by TCRdb with MiXCR from the 5' RACE reads. The repertoire includes 1.5 million to 2 million distinct CDR3 sequences, roughly 52% of them detected once, and roughly 2% sits in the top ten. Regarding the study as a whole: TCR beta diversity, measured per million T cells, fell in a roughly linear way with age.

Sequenced: blood. The clonotype was recovered from a woman aged 40 to 49 in good health. This chain joins TRBV12-3 or TRBV12-4 and TRBJ1-2, with TRBD1 as a possible D gene (6 bases). This chain's CDR3 is CASSSPQGKANYGYTF. CDR3 bases: TGTGCCAGCAGTTCCCCCCAGGGGAAAGCTAACTATGGCTACACCTTC.